The T cell receptor beta chain described here comes from a study of T cell repertoires in cytomegalovirus infection. In the study overall: Recently identified HLA-C-restricted CMV epitopes were among the peptides used. Carrying CMV and the relevant HLA type showed in public TCR beta signatures. General study points: Clonotype analysis showed dominance of the ex vivo response by HLA-C-restricted CMV-specific TCR beta clonotypes. The study identified carriers of CMV plus the relevant HLA from cumulative public TCR beta family frequency.

TCRdb reanalysed the reads using MiXCR and keeps one entry per CDR3 protein. This table has about 900,000 distinct CDR3 sequences, approximately 32% appearing once. This clonotype was counted once. Its antigen is as yet unknown. The receptor was isolated from a human donor in good health (CMV status not recorded). Some clones in this sample may be carry-over from other donors' samples. This specimen consisted of cultured CD8+ T cells from PBMCs, obtained from culture after CMV antigen stimulation.

The CDR3 nucleotides are TGTGCCAGCAGCTTAGACGGGGGTCAAGATACGCAGTATTTT. This gives the protein CASSLDGGQDTQYF. V usage is TRBV7-9 and J usage is TRBJ2-3; a weak D match, TRBD2 (6 bases). CDR3 length: 14 amino acids. Per germline, CDR1 SEHNR and CDR2 FQNEAQ (reference sequence). V was pared by 1 base and J by 5 bases, with 10 bases between.